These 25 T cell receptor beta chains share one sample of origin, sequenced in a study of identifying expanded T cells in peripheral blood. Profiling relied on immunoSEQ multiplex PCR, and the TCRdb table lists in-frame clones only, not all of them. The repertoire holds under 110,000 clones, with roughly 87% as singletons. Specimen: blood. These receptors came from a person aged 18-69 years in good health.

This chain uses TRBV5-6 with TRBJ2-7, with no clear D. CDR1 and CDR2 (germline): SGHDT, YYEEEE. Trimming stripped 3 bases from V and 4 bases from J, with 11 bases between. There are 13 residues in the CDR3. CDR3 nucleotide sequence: TGTGCCAGCAGCTGGGGTGGCGGTTACGAGCAGTACTTC. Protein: CASSWGGGYEQYF.

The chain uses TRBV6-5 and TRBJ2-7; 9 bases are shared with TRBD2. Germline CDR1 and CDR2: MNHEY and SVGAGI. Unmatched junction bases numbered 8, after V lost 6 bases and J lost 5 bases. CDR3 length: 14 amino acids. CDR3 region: CASRPTSGLHEQYF. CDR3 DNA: TGTGCCAGCAGACCCACTAGCGGGTTGCACGAGCAGTACTTC.

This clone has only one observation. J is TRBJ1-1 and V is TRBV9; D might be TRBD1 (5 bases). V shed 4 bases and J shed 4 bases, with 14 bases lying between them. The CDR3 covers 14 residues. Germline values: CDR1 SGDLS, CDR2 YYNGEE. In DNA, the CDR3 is TGTGCCAGCAGCCTCGGGACCGGACGCACTGAAGCTTTCTTT. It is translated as CASSLGTGRTEAFF.

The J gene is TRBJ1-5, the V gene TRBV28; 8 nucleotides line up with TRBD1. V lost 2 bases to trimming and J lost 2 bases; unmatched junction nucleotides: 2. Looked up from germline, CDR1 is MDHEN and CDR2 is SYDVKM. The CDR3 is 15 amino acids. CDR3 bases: TGTGCCAGCAGTTTAGGGACAGGAGGCAATCAGCCCCAGCATTTT. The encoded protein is CASSLGTGGNQPQHF.

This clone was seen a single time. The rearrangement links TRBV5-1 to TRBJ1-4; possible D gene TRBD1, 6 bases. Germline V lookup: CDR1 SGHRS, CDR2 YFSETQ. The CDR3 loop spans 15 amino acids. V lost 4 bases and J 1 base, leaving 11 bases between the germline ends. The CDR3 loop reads CASSDPQGTNEKLFF. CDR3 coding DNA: TGCGCCAGCAGCGACCCACAGGGAACTAATGAAAAACTGTTTTTT.

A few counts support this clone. CDR3 residues: CASSFRARGQGALQPQHF. In DNA, the CDR3 is TGTGCCAGCAGTTTCCGCGCTCGAGGACAGGGGGCCTTGCAGCCCCAGCATTTT. The chain employs TRBV28 and TRBJ1-5, with 11 bases lining up with TRBD1. Unmatched junction bases numbered 14, after V lost 3 bases and J lost 7 bases. The CDR3 contains 18 residues. Germline V gives CDR1 MDHEN, CDR2 SYDVKM.

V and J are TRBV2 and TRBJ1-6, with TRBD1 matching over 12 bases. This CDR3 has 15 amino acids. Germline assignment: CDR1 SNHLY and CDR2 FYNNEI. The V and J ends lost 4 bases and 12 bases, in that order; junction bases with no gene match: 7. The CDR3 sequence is CASSAGTGGWVPLHF. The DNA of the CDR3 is TGTGCCAGCAGTGCCGGGACAGGGGGCTGGGTACCCCTCCACTTT.

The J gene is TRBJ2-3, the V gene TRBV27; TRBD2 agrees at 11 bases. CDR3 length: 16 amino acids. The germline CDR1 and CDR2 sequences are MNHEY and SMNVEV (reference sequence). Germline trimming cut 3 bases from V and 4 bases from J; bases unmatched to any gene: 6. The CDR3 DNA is TGTGCCAGCAGTTTGCTAGCGGGGGGCGGGGCAGATACGCAGTATTTT. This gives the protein CASSLLAGGGADTQYF.

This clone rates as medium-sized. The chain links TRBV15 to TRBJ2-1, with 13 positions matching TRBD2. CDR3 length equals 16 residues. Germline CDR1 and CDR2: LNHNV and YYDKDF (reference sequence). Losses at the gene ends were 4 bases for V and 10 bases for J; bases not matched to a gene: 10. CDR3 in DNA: TGTGCCACCAGCACCTCGACTAGCGGGGGGACCTTCGAGCAGTTCTTC. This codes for CATSTSTSGGTFEQFF.

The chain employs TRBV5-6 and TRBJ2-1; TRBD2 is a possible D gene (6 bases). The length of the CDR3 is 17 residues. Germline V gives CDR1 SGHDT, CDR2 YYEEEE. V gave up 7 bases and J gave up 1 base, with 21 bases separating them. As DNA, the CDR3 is TGTGCCAGCTTCGGGGGAGGAGCGCAGGTGTCCTACAATGAGCAGTTCTTC. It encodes CASFGGGAQVSYNEQFF.

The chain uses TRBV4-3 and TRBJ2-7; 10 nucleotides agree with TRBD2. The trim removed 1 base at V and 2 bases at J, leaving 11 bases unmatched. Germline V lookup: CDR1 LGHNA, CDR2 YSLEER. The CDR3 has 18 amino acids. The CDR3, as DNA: TGCGCCAGCAGCCAAGGTCTAGCGGGGGCATTACCGCCCTACGAGCAGTACTTC. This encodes CASSQGLAGALPPYEQYF.

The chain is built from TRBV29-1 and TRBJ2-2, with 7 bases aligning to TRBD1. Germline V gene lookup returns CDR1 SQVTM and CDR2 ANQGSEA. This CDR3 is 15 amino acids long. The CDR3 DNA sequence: TGCAGTCCCAAGTGGGGACAGAAGGACACCGGGGAGCTGTTTTTT. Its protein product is CSPKWGQKDTGELFF.

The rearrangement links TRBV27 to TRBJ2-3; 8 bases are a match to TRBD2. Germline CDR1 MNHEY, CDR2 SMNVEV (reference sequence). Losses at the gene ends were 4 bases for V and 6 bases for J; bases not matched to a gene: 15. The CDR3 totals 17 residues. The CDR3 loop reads CASSSPSLAGGADTQYF. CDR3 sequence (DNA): TGTGCCAGCAGTTCCCCCAGTTTGGCGGGGGGCGCCGATACGCAGTATTTT.

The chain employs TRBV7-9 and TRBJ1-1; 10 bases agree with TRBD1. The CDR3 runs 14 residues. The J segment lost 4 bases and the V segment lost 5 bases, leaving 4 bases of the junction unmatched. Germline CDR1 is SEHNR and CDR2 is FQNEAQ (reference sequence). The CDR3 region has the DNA TGTGCCAGCAGCCCACGGGACAGGGGCACTGAAGCTTTCTTT. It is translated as CASSPRDRGTEAFF.

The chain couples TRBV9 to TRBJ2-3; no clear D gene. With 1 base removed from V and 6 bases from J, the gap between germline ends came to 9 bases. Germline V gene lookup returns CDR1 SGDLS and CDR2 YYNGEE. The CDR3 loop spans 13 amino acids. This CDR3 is CASSVLGSDTQYF. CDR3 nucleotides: TGTGCCAGCAGCGTATTAGGATCCGATACGCAGTATTTT.

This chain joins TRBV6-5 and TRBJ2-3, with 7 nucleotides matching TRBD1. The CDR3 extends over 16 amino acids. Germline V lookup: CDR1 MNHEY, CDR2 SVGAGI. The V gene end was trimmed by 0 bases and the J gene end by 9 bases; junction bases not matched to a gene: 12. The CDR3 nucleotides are TGTGCCAGCAGTTACTCTGGGACAGCTGGTTTGATGACGCAGTATTTT. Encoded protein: CASSYSGTAGLMTQYF.

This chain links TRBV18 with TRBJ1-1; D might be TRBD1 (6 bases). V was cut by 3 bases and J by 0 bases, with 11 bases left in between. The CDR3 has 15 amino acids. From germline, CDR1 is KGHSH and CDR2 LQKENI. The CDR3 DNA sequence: TGTGCCAGCTCACCGACCGGACAGATGAACACTGAAGCTTTCTTT. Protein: CASSPTGQMNTEAFF.

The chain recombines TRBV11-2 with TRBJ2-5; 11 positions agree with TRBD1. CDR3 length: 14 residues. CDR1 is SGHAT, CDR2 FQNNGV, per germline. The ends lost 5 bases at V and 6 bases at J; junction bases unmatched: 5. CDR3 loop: CASSRTGGMKTQYF. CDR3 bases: TGTGCCAGCAGCAGGACAGGGGGCATGAAGACCCAGTACTTC. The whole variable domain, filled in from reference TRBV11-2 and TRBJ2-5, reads EAGVAQSPRYKIIEKRQSVAFWCNPISGHATLYWYQQILGQGPKLLIQFQNNGVVDDSQLPKDRFSAERLKGVDSTLKIQPAKLEDSAVYLCASSRTGGMKTQYFGPGTRLLVL.

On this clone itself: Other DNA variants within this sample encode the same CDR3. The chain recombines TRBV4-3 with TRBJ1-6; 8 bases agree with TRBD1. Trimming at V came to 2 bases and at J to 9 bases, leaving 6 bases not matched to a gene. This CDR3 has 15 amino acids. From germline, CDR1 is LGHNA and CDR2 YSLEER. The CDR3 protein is CASSQQGALGSPLHF. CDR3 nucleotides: TGCGCCAGCAGCCAACAGGGGGCTTTGGGTTCACCCCTCCACTTT.

Here the CDR3 reads CASSLAFLGARNEKLFF. The CDR3 nucleotides are TGTGCCAGCAGCTTGGCCTTCTTGGGGGCGCGTAATGAAAAACTGTTTTTT. The J gene is TRBJ1-4, the V gene TRBV5-6; TRBD1 is a possible D gene (6 bases). This CDR3 is 17 amino acids long. The V end lost 0 bases, the J end lost 4 bases, and 16 bases lay between the germline ends. Germline assignment: CDR1 SGHDT and CDR2 YYEEEE.

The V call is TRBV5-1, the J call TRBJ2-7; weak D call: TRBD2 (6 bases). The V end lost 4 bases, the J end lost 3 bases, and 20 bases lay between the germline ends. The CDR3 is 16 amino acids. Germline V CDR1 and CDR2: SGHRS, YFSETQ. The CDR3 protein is CASSERGAGINYEQYF. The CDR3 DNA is TGCGCCAGCAGCGAGAGAGGAGCGGGTATAAACTACGAGCAGTACTTC.

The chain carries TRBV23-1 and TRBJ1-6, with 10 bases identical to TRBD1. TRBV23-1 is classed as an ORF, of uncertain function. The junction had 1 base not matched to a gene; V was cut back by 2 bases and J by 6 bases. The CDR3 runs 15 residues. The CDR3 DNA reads TGCGCCAGCAGTCAAAGACAGGGGGCTAATTCACCCCTCCACTTT. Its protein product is CASSQRQGANSPLHF.

This chain's CDR3 is CASSAKTSVTPLGETQYF. DNA for the CDR3: TGTGCCAGCAGCGCAAAGACTAGTGTAACCCCCCTAGGAGAGACCCAGTACTTC. This rearrangement joins TRBV9 to TRBJ2-5; D perhaps matches TRBD2 (6 bases). Germline CDR1 and CDR2: SGDLS and YYNGEE. The CDR3 has 18 residues. Trimming stripped 3 bases from V and 4 bases from J, with 25 bases between.

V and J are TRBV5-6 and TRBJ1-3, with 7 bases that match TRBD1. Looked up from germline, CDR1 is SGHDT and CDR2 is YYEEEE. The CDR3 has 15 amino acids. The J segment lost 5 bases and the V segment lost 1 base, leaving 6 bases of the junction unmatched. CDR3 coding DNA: TGTGCCAGCAGCTTGTCCCGGACAGGACGAAACACCATATATTTT. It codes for CASSLSRTGRNTIYF.

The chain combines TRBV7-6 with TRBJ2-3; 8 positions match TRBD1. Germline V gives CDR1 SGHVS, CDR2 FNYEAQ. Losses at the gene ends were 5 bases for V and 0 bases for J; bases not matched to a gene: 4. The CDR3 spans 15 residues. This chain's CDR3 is CASSPDRGSTDTQYF. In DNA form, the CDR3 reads TGTGCCAGCAGCCCCGACAGGGGCAGCACAGATACGCAGTATTTT.